This T cell receptor (beta chain) was captured by sequencing in a study of PD-1 blockade in classical Hodgkin lymphoma. Study-level findings and limits: After ASCT, patients who started nivolumab under 1 year later were excluded.

Turning to this clone: The antigen is undetermined.

All patients relapsed after autologous stem cell transplantation, and brentuximab vedotin exposure varied. TCRdb's table, derived via immunoSEQ multiplex PCR, lists solely in-frame clones and lacks some. The table records approximately 99,000 clones, 89% of them present only once. This CDR3 comprises 15 residues. Trimming cost V 0 bases and J 0 bases, with 5 bases left between them. The germline V gene has CDR1 LGHNA and CDR2 YNFKEQ. The V gene is TRBV4-2, the J gene TRBJ1-4; TRBD1 is a possible D gene (5 bases). The clonotype was recovered from a human donor with classical Hodgkin lymphoma. The starting material was peripheral blood mononuclear cells (PBMCs), obtained before the second cycle of nivolumab. The CDR3 DNA reads as TGTGCCAGCAGCCAAGACAGGGCAACTAATGAAAAACTGTTTTTT. It yields the protein CASSQDRATNEKLFF.